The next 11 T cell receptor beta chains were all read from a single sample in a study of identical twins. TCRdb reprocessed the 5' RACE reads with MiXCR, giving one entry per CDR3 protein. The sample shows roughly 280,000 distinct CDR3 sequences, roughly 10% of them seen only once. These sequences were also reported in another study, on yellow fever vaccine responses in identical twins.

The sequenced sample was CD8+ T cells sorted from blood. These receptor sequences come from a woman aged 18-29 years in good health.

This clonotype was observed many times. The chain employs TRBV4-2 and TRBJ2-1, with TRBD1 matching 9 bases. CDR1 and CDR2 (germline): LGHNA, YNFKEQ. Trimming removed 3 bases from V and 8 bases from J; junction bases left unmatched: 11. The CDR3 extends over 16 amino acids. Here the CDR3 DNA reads TGTGCCAGCAGCCATCCCCCGGGACAGGGCCTCGATGAGCAGTTCTTC. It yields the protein CASSHPPGQGLDEQFF.

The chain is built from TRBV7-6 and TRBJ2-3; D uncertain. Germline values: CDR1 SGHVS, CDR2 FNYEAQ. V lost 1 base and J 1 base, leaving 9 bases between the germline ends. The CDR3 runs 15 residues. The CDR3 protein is CASSLVRVGTDTQYF. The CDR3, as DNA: TGTGCCAGCAGCTTAGTTCGCGTGGGCACAGATACGCAGTATTTT. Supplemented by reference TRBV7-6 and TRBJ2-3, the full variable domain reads GAGVSQSPRYKVTKRGQDVALRCDPISGHVSLYWYRQALGQGPEFLTYFNYEAQQDKSGLPNDRFSAERPEGSISTLTIQRTEQRDSAMYRCASSLVRVGTDTQYFGPGTRLTVL.

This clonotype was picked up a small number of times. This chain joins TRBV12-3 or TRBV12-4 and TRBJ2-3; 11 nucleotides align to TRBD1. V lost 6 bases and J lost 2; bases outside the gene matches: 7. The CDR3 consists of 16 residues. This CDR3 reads CASSQGTGGNTDTQYF. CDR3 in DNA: TGTGCCAGCAGCCAGGGGACAGGGGGTAACACAGATACGCAGTATTTT.

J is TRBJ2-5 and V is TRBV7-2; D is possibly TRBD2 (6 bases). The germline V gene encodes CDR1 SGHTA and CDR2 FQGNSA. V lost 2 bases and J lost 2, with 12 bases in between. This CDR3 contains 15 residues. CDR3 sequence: CASSLRAGRQETQYF. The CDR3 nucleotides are TGTGCCAGCAGCTTACGGGCGGGAAGGCAAGAGACCCAGTACTTC.

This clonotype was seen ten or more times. The CDR3 here is CASSSIALTYEQFF. As DNA, the CDR3 is TGTGCCAGCAGTTCGATAGCGTTGACATATGAGCAGTTCTTC. The chain uses TRBV12-3 or TRBV12-4 and TRBJ2-1, with D possibly being TRBD2 (5 bases). This CDR3 has 14 residues. Trimming pared 4 bases from V and 8 bases from J, leaving 15 bases between.

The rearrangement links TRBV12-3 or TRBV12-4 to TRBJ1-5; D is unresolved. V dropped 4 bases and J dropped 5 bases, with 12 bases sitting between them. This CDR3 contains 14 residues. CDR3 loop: CASSSSAMDQPQHF. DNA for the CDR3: TGTGCCAGCAGTTCCTCGGCAATGGATCAGCCCCAGCATTTT.

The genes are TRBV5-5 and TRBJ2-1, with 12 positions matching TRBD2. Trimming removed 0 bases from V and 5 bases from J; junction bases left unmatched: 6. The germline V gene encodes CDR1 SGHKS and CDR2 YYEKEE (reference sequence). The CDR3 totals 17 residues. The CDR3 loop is CASSLEGLAGGNNEQFF. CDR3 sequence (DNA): TGTGCCAGCAGCTTGGAGGGCCTAGCGGGAGGGAACAATGAGCAGTTCTTC.

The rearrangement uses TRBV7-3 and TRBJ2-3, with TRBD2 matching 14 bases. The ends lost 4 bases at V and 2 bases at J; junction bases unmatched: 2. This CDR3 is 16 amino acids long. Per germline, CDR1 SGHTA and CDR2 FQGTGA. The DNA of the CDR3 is TGTGCCAGCAGCTCGACTAGCGGGGGGGCCACAGATACGCAGTATTTT. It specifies CASSSTSGGATDTQYF.

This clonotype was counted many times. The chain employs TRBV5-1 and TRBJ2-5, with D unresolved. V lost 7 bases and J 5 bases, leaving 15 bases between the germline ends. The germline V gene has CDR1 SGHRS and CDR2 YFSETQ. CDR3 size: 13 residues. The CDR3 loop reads CASFLDRRETQYF. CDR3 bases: TGCGCCAGCTTTTTGGACCGGCGCGAGACCCAGTACTTC.

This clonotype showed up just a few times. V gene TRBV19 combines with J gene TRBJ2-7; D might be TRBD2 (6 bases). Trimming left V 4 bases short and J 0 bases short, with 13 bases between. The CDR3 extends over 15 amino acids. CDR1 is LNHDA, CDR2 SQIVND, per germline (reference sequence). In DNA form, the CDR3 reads TGTGCCAGTAGTACCTCTAGCGCGATCTCCTACGAGCAGTACTTC. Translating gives CASSTSSAISYEQYF. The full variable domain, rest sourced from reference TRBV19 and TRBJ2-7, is DGGITQSPKYLFRKEGQNVTLSCEQNLNHDAMYWYRQDPGQGLRLIYYSQIVNDFQKGDIAEGYSVSREKKESFPLTVTSAQKNPTAFYLCASSTSSAISYEQYFGPGTRLTVT.

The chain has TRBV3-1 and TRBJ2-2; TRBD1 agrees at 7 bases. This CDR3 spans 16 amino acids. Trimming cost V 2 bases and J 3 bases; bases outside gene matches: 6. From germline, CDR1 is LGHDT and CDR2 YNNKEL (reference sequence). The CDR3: CASSQSRGTYTGELFF. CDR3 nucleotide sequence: TGTGCCAGCAGCCAATCCAGGGGGACATACACCGGGGAGCTGTTTTTT. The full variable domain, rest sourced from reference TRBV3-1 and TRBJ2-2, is DTAVSQTPKYLVTQMGNDKSIKCEQNLGHDTMYWYKQDSKKFLKIMFSYNNKELIINETVPNRFSPKSPDKAHLNLHINSLELGDSAVYFCASSQSRGTYTGELFFGEGSRLTVL.